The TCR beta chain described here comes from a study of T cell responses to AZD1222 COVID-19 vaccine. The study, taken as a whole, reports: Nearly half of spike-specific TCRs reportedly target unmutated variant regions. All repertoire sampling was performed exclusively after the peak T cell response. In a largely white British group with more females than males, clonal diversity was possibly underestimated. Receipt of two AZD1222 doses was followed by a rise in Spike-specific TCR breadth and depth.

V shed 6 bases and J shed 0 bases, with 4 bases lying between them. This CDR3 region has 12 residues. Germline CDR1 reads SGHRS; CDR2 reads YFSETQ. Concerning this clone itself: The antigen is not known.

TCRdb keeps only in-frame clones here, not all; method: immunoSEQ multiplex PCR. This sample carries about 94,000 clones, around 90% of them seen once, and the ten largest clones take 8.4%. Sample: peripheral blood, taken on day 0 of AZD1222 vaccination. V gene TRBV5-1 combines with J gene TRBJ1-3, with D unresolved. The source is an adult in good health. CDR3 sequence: CASTSSGNTIYF. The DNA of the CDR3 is TGCGCCAGCACCAGCTCTGGAAACACCATATATTTT.